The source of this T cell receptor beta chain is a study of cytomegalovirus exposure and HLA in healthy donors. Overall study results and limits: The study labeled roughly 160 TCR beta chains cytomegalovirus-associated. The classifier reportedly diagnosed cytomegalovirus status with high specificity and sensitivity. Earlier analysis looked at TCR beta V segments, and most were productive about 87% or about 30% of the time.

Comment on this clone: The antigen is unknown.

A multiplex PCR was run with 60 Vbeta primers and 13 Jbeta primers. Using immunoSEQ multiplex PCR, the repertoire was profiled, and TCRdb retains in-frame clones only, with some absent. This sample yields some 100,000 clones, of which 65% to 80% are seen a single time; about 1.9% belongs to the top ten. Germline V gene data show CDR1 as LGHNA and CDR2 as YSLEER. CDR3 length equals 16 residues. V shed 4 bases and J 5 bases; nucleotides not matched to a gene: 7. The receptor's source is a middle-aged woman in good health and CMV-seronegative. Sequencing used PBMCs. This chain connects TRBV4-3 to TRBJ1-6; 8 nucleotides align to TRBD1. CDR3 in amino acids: CASSLSRGLDNSPLHF. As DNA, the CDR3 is TGCGCCAGCAGCCTTAGCAGGGGGCTTGATAATTCACCCCTCCACTTT.